These T cell receptor beta chains were read from a single sample in a study of blood T cell repertoires in COVID-19. This table comes from immunoSEQ multiplex PCR, and its TCRdb copy is limited to in-frame clones, with some not included. Of a few hundred thousand clones listed, 89% are singletons. Material for sequencing was peripheral blood. The receptor source for this set is a woman aged 25-40 years with COVID-19, enrolled during active disease. Both conserved end residues are part of each CDR3. Each record gives: J gene, V gene, D gene, CDR3 protein. The D gene is left open where the match is weak.

>TRBJ1-2|TRBV6-5|TRBD1
CASSRDRGLDGYTF
>TRBJ2-7|TRBV5-1|-
CASSFEGVYEQYF
>TRBJ1-2|TRBV19|-
CASVPRGRNGYTF
>TRBJ1-1|TRBV11-3|TRBD1
CASSLPSLAGGLGTEAFF
>TRBJ2-3|TRBV30|TRBD2
CAWRGGGGSPTDTQYF
>TRBJ1-4|TRBV6-6|-
CASRSNMGLNEKLFF
>TRBJ1-1|TRBV7-2|TRBD1
CASSLTGAGGTEAFF
>TRBJ1-2|TRBV24-1|TRBD1
CATSDSFTGDGYTF
>TRBJ1-2|TRBV19|TRBD1
CASSIQGAGGYTF
>TRBJ1-2|TRBV19|-
CASSILPPEGYTF
>TRBJ2-3|TRBV2|TRBD1
CASSEGQGAFTDTQYF
>TRBJ1-4|TRBV27|-
CASSLSGAGNEKLFF
>TRBJ2-1|TRBV7-6|TRBD1
CASSLRGTGSYNEQFF
>TRBJ1-2|TRBV7-9|-
CASSSRTYGYTF
>TRBJ1-5|TRBV6-2/TRBV6-3|TRBD1
CASSDRDRGHQPQHF
>TRBJ2-5|TRBV6-5|-
CASSPADREETQYF
>TRBJ2-5|TRBV7-3|-
CASSLLETQYF
>TRBJ1-1|TRBV6-6|TRBD1
CASSSRTGEYTEAFF
>TRBJ1-2|TRBV14|-
CASSQARFGGYTF
>TRBJ1-6|TRBV10-3|TRBD1
CAISESGAGGYSPLHF
>TRBJ1-2|TRBV5-4|TRBD1
CASSPLDRGVFAF
>TRBJ1-2|TRBV28|TRBD1
CASSEGTDYGYTF
>TRBJ1-1|TRBV19|TRBD1
CASEGPGTGVEGTEAFF
>TRBJ1-1|TRBV19|-
CASIQGGGAGTEAFF
>TRBJ1-2|TRBV9|-
CASSVEGDRLDGYTF
>TRBJ2-3|TRBV19|-
CASSSGPSTDTQYF
>TRBJ1-2|TRBV11-2|TRBD1
CASSPTQGAFGYGYTF
>TRBJ2-5|TRBV19|TRBD1
CASRPSDRAQETQYF
>TRBJ2-7|TRBV6-5|-
CASSPGISYEQYF
>TRBJ1-2|TRBV24-1|-
CATSQTDSNYGYTF
>TRBJ1-2|TRBV7-9|-
CATGPGSLNYGYTF
>TRBJ2-3|TRBV28|TRBD2
CASGQGGLAGGTDTQYF
>TRBJ1-2|TRBV6-5|-
CASSYSTEPEHYGYTF
>TRBJ1-3|TRBV4-3|TRBD1
CASSRQGAGNTIYF
>TRBJ1-2|TRBV7-9|TRBD1
CASSKGADGYTF
>TRBJ2-7|TRBV11-2|TRBD2
CASSVSGFSYEQYF
>TRBJ2-2|TRBV30|TRBD2
CAWRLAGVTGELFF
>TRBJ2-5|TRBV10-3|-
CAISESGVLGETQYF
>TRBJ1-2|TRBV6-5|-
CASRISGSKGYTF
>TRBJ1-4|TRBV7-9|-
CASSLVGGTKANEKLFF
>TRBJ2-3|TRBV4-3|-
CASSQDLDTQYF
>TRBJ1-6|TRBV5-6|-
CASSLGHYNSPLHF
>TRBJ1-1|TRBV5-5|-
CASSQSAGVDTEAFF
>TRBJ1-2|TRBV6-4|-
CASSDSMSGGYTF
>TRBJ1-5|TRBV18|TRBD1
CASSPQGVSQPQHF
>TRBJ2-1|TRBV25-1|-
CASSTPGLPYNEQFF
>TRBJ1-5|TRBV27|TRBD1
CASSPDRGGNQPQHF
>TRBJ1-2|TRBV6-1|-
CASSERIGGYTF
>TRBJ1-2|TRBV7-2|TRBD1
CASSSRGRGVGTNYGYTF
>TRBJ1-1|TRBV18|-
CASSPSRGETEAFF
>TRBJ1-1|TRBV6-5|-
CASSRGYSTEAFF
>TRBJ2-7|TRBV5-6|-
CASSSSRSTYEQYF
>TRBJ2-7|TRBV19|TRBD2
CASSVWTSGGSYEQYF
>TRBJ1-2|TRBV11-2|TRBD1
CASSLPYRGLDYGYTF
>TRBJ1-3|TRBV9|-
CASSPETGSSGNTIYF
>TRBJ1-2|TRBV9|-
CASGERYYGYTF
>TRBJ1-3|TRBV6-5|-
CATYQSVGWGNTIYF
>TRBJ1-4|TRBV15|TRBD1
CATSRDGTVNEKLFF
>TRBJ1-5|TRBV7-8|TRBD1
CASKADRDRGNSNQPQHF